The 22 T cell receptor beta chains listed next were all sequenced from one sample in a study of blood T cell repertoires in COVID-19. The table came from immunoSEQ multiplex PCR; TCRdb's copy has only in-frame clones and leaves some out. The sample has around 53,000 clones; approximately 84% are singletons. Input material: peripheral blood. These receptors originate from a man in his 70s with active COVID-19.

The rearrangement links TRBV7-6 to TRBJ1-2; 12 bases are a match to TRBD1. Germline CDR1 SGHVS, CDR2 FNYEAQ. V lost 1 base and J lost 7; bases outside the gene matches: 7. The CDR3 has 16 residues. CDR3 DNA sequence: TGTGCCAGCAGCTTAGACGGGACAGGGGGCCCTGGTGGCTACACCTTC. Its translation is CASSLDGTGGPGGYTF.

The chain uses TRBV2 and TRBJ1-6; D might be TRBD1 (5 bases). Germline CDR1 is SNHLY and CDR2 is FYNNEI. This CDR3 has 14 amino acids. The V gene lost 2 bases and the J gene lost 11 bases, with 13 bases spanning the gap. The CDR3 DNA is TGTGCCAGCAGTGAACGCCAGGGTATAGCACCCCTCCACTTT. Its protein product is CASSERQGIAPLHF.

The table lists this clone with a count of one. The chain uses TRBV30 and TRBJ2-3; TRBD1 agrees at 8 bases. There are 14 residues in the CDR3. The V and J ends lost 4 bases and 4 bases, in that order; junction bases with no gene match: 7. CDR1 GTSNPN and CDR2 SVGIG come from the germline V gene (reference sequence). The CDR3 spells CAWTQGAGADTQYF. The DNA for the CDR3 is TGTGCCTGGACCCAGGGGGCGGGTGCAGATACGCAGTATTTT.

Written as DNA, the CDR3 is TGTGCCAGCAGCCAAGCGGGAGGCCCCTACAATGAGCAGTTCTTC. Its protein product is CASSQAGGPYNEQFF. The chain combines TRBV13 with TRBJ2-1; 9 bases are shared with TRBD2. Per the germline V gene, CDR1 is PRHDT and CDR2 is FYEKMQ (reference sequence). V gave up 5 bases and J gave up 2 bases; unmatched junction bases: 4. The CDR3 has 15 amino acids.

This chain joins TRBV5-4 and TRBJ2-3; the D gene is possibly TRBD1 (6 bases). The CDR3 extends over 15 amino acids. The germline V gene encodes CDR1 SGHNT and CDR2 YYREEE (reference sequence). V dropped 0 bases and J dropped 4 bases, with 12 bases sitting between them. CDR3 in amino acids: CASSLGQGIADTQYF. The CDR3 region has the DNA TGTGCCAGCAGCTTGGGTCAGGGGATTGCAGATACGCAGTATTTT.

This chain connects TRBV5-1 to TRBJ1-6, with D maybe TRBD1 (5 bases). V was cut by 3 bases and J by 0 bases, with 16 bases left in between. CDR3 length: 18 residues. Germline V gives CDR1 SGHRS, CDR2 YFSETQ. The CDR3 DNA sequence: TGCGCCAGCAGCTCGGGGACGCCCGGGAGCTCCTATAATTCACCCCTCCACTTT. Protein sequence: CASSSGTPGSSYNSPLHF.

The chain combines TRBV6-2 or TRBV6-3 with TRBJ2-7; TRBD2 matches 7 bases. V lost 6 bases and J lost 1; bases outside the gene matches: 18. The germline V gene encodes CDR1 MNHEY and CDR2 SVGEGT. This CDR3 has 18 residues. CDR3 nucleotide sequence: TGTGCCAGCAGCTCCGATTTCCCGACTAGCACCTTATCCTACGAGCAGTACTTC. Its translation is CASSSDFPTSTLSYEQYF.

The chain recombines TRBV4-3 with TRBJ2-1; 10 bases map to TRBD2. This CDR3 is built from 15 residues. CDR1 is LGHNA and CDR2 is YSLEER in the germline V gene. With V trimmed by 2 bases and J by 6 bases, 4 bases remained unmatched. In DNA form, the CDR3 reads TGCGCCAGCAGCCAACTAGCGGGAGAAGGCAATGAGCAGTTCTTC. Encoded protein: CASSQLAGEGNEQFF.

The chain couples TRBV7-6 to TRBJ1-6, with no clear D. Trimming stripped 1 base from V and 7 bases from J, with 14 bases between. Germline V gene sequence: CDR1 SGHVS, CDR2 FNYEAQ. The CDR3 runs to 16 residues. The CDR3 DNA reads as TGTGCCAGCAGCTTAGTCTCGGGAGGCAAGAATTCACCCCTCCACTTT. This codes for CASSLVSGGKNSPLHF.

This chain links TRBV4-1 with TRBJ2-7, with D perhaps TRBD1 (5 bases). Deletions cut 0 bases from V and 2 bases from J, with 17 bases between. Germline V gene lookup returns CDR1 MGHRA and CDR2 YSYEKL. There are 17 residues in the CDR3. The CDR3 loop is CASSQEIGQGLPYEQYF. Written as DNA, the CDR3 is TGCGCCAGCAGCCAAGAAATAGGGCAGGGTCTTCCCTACGAGCAGTACTTC.

The chain employs TRBV5-1 and TRBJ2-7; D is unresolved. V gave up 1 base and J gave up 0 bases, with 8 bases separating them. Germline V gene lookup returns CDR1 SGHRS and CDR2 YFSETQ. The CDR3 contains 14 residues. The CDR3 nucleotides read TGCGCCAGCAGCTTGACCATCAGCTCCTACGAGCAGTACTTC. It codes for CASSLTISSYEQYF.

The V call is TRBV5-6, the J call TRBJ1-3; D might be TRBD1 (5 bases). The germline V gene encodes CDR1 SGHDT and CDR2 YYEEEE. V lost 4 bases and J lost 4, with 18 bases in between. The CDR3 totals 16 residues. The CDR3 loop reads CASSRRSGGAGNTIYF. As DNA, the CDR3 is TGTGCCAGCAGCCGCCGTTCGGGGGGAGCAGGAAACACCATATATTTT.

This sequence joins TRBV5-4 and TRBJ2-1, with a weak D call TRBD2 (6 bases). V gave up 0 bases and J gave up 5 bases, with 15 bases separating them. The CDR3 runs to 16 residues. Germline values: CDR1 SGHNT, CDR2 YYREEE (reference sequence). The CDR3 DNA sequence: TGTGCCAGCAGCTTGGCCGGGCTAGCGATGAACAATGAGCAGTTCTTC. Translating it yields CASSLAGLAMNNEQFF.

The chain is built from TRBV19 and TRBJ1-1; 8 bases are a match to TRBD1. Germline CDR1 is LNHDA and CDR2 is SQIVND (reference sequence). The ends lost 5 bases at V and 4 bases at J; junction bases unmatched: 6. This CDR3 has 14 amino acids. DNA for the CDR3: TGTGCCAGTAGTGGCAGGGGGCCGACCACTGAAGCTTTCTTT. Amino acids: CASSGRGPTTEAFF.

The V call is TRBV5-4, the J call TRBJ2-3; D not certain. The CDR3 has 12 amino acids. V was cut by 2 bases and J by 3 bases, with 4 bases left in between. Looked up from germline, CDR1 is SGHNT and CDR2 is YYREEE (reference sequence). CDR3 sequence reads: CASSFRTDTQYF. The DNA of the CDR3 is TGTGCCAGCAGCTTTCGGACAGATACGCAGTATTTT. The full variable domain, rest sourced from reference TRBV5-4 and TRBJ2-3, is ETGVTQSPTHLIKTRGQQVTLRCSSQSGHNTVSWYQQALGQGPQFIFQYYREEENGRGNFPPRFSGLQFPNYSSELNVNALELDDSALYLCASSFRTDTQYFGPGTRLTVL.

This clone rates as medium-sized. The V gene is TRBV3-1 (or the pseudogene TRBV3-2), the J gene TRBJ2-7; 9 nucleotides match TRBD1. With 2 bases clipped from V and 6 bases from J, the junction kept 5 bases outside the gene matches. Germline-derived CDR1 and CDR2 are LGHDT and YNNKEL (reference sequence). This CDR3 is built from 14 residues. The CDR3: CASSQKGQGSEQYF. The CDR3, as DNA: TGTGCCAGCAGCCAAAAGGGACAGGGTTCCGAGCAGTACTTC.

This chain connects TRBV29-1 to TRBJ2-1, with 9 positions matching TRBD1. Trimming at V came to 6 bases and at J to 7 bases, leaving 7 bases not matched to a gene. The CDR3 extends over 13 amino acids. The germline V gene encodes CDR1 SQVTM and CDR2 ANQGSEA. The CDR3 is CSVRGTGRNEQFF. The CDR3 region has the DNA TGCAGCGTCCGGGGGACAGGGCGAAATGAGCAGTTCTTC.

The chain carries TRBV10-2 and TRBJ2-1, with a weak D call TRBD2 (6 bases). Germline V lookup: CDR1 WSHSY, CDR2 SAAADI. The length of the CDR3 is 17 residues. Deletions cut 9 bases from V and 4 bases from J, with 25 bases between. CDR3 bases: TGCGCCAGTAGCCCTACCTTCGGGGCGGGGATTTACAATGAGCAGTTCTTC. This gives the protein CASSPTFGAGIYNEQFF.

This clone was counted between two and nine times. V is TRBV6-5 and J is TRBJ2-2, with TRBD2 as a possible D gene (6 bases). The CDR3 contains 13 residues. The V and J ends lost 7 bases and 5 bases respectively, with 11 bases between them. The germline CDR1 and CDR2 sequences are MNHEY and SVGAGI. The CDR3 protein is CASNPEGTGELFF. The CDR3, as DNA: TGTGCCAGCAACCCGGAGGGAACCGGGGAGCTGTTTTTT.

This sequence joins TRBV7-9 and TRBJ2-7; 7 nucleotides match TRBD1. The CDR3 extends over 13 amino acids. Germline CDR1 SEHNR, CDR2 FQNEAQ (reference sequence). The junction had 2 bases not matched to a gene; V was cut back by 5 bases and J by 1 base. The CDR3, as DNA: TGTGCCAGCAGCGTGGACAGGTCCTACGAGCAGTACTTC. It translates to CASSVDRSYEQYF.

V is TRBV5-8 and J is TRBJ2-2; weak D call: TRBD2 (6 bases). Germline CDR1 is SGHTS and CDR2 is YDEGEE. This CDR3 contains 16 residues. The V end lost 4 bases, the J end lost 0 bases, and 13 bases lay between the germline ends. The chain's CDR3 is CASSRGIQTNTGELFF. For the CDR3, the DNA is TGTGCCAGCAGCCGCGGGATCCAGACGAACACCGGGGAGCTGTTTTTT.

The chain joins TRBV7-2 to TRBJ2-4, with D perhaps matching TRBD1 (5 bases). Deletions cut 5 bases from V and 0 bases from J, with 17 bases between. Germline V gene data show CDR1 as SGHTA and CDR2 as FQGNSA. This CDR3 has 17 residues. The CDR3 protein is CASSEDSLGLAKNIQYF. CDR3 bases: TGTGCCAGCAGCGAAGACAGCCTCGGCCTAGCCAAAAACATTCAGTACTTC.